The present entry profiles one T cell receptor beta chain with its context. Among the donors, all were healthy bone marrow donors. The donors, nominally healthy at sampling, likely had unrecorded immune exposures. The data were obtained in a study of cytomegalovirus exposure and HLA in healthy donors. The PCR had 60 Vbeta and 13 Jbeta primers. Some clones are missing from TCRdb's copy, which holds only in-frame ones; the method was immunoSEQ multiplex PCR. This sample has roughly 200,000 clones, with under 85% found just once. Sequences were obtained from PBMCs. The TCR sequence derives from a male donor in good health and CMV-seronegative.

CDR3 nucleotide sequence: TGTGCCAGCAGTTCGCCGGGACAGAGAACCTATGGCTACACCTTC. Its translation: CASSSPGQRTYGYTF. The rearrangement links TRBV28 to TRBJ1-2; 7 nucleotides line up with TRBD1. The CDR3 has 15 residues. Germline assignment: CDR1 MDHEN and CDR2 SYDVKM. V shed 4 bases, J shed 4 bases, and the junction held 9 bases outside the gene matches.